Detailed here is one T cell receptor beta chain. Its antigen is undetermined. CDR1 and CDR2 (germline): SEHNR, FQNEAQ (reference sequence). The CDR3 has 14 residues. The germline V and J ends were trimmed by 4 bases and 8 bases, with 17 bases remaining between them. This record belongs to a study of early stage breast cancer tumors. Each sample had two DNA replicates, 0.5 to 0.65 ug blood or 1.5 ug tissue. Method: immunoSEQ multiplex PCR; TCRdb's copy keeps in-frame clones and lacks some. Altogether fewer than 70,000 clones are present, 70% to 80% being singletons, with the ten largest covering 3.4%. The study's findings and limits: Tumor and normal breast were distinguished via blood comparison in most of the 16 patients. Functional markers like CD4, CD8 and FOXP3 were missed in bulk sequencing.

This sequence originates from a person aged 30-39 years with breast cancer. This rearrangement joins TRBV7-9 to TRBJ1-2; D possibly corresponds to TRBD1 (5 bases). The specimen was blood. The CDR3 nucleotides read TGTGCCAGCAGCTCGAGGGGCGCCCCTGGGGGCTACACCTTC. As protein: CASSSRGAPGGYTF.